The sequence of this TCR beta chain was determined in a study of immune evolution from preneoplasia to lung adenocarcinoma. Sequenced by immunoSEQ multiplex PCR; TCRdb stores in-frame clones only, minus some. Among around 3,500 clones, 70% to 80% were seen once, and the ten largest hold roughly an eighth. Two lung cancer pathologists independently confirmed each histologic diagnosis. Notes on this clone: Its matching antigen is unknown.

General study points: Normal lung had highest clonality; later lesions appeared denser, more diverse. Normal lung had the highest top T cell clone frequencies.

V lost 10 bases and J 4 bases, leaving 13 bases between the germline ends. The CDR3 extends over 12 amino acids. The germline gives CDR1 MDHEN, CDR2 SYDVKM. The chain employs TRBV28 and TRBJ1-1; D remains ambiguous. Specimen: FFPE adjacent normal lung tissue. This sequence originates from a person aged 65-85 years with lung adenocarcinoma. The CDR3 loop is CATIPASTEAFF. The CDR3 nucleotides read TGTGCCACCATTCCAGCGAGCACTGAAGCTTTCTTT.